This T cell receptor (beta chain) comes out of a study of blood T cell repertoires in COVID-19. Looking at the study overall: PBMCs, B-cell-depleted T cells, or T cells provided the cDNA or gDNA that made up the material.

CDR1 and CDR2 (germline): MGHRA, YSYEKL. The CDR3 is 16 amino acids. V was trimmed by 0 bases and J by 8 bases, leaving 16 bases between them. Sequencing was performed with immunoSEQ multiplex PCR; in TCRdb, only in-frame clones are kept and a portion is missing. The sample holds about 130,000 clones, 85% to 90% seen once. The table lists this clone with a few counts. The source is a human donor in a cohort sampled during active COVID-19. Sequencing was carried out using peripheral blood. The chain joins TRBV4-1 to TRBJ1-4; D uncertain. The CDR3 nucleotides read TGCGCCAGCAGCCAAGAGTGGAACCCCTTCGGGGAAAAACTGTTTTTT. Encoded protein: CASSQEWNPFGEKLFF.